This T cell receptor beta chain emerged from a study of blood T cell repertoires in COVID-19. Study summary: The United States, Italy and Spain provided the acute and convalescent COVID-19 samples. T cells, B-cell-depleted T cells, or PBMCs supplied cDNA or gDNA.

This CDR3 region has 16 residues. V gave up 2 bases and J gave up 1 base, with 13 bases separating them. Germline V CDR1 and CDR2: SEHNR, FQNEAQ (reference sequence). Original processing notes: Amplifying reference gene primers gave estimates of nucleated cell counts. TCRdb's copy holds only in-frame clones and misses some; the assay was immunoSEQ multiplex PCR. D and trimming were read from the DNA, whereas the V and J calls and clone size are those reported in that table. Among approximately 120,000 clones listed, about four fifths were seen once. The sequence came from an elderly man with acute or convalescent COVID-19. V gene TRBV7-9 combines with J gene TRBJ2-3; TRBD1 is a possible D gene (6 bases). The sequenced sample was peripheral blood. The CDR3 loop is CASSLSRGIGTDTQYF. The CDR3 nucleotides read TGTGCCAGCAGCTTATCCAGGGGAATCGGCACAGATACGCAGTATTTT.